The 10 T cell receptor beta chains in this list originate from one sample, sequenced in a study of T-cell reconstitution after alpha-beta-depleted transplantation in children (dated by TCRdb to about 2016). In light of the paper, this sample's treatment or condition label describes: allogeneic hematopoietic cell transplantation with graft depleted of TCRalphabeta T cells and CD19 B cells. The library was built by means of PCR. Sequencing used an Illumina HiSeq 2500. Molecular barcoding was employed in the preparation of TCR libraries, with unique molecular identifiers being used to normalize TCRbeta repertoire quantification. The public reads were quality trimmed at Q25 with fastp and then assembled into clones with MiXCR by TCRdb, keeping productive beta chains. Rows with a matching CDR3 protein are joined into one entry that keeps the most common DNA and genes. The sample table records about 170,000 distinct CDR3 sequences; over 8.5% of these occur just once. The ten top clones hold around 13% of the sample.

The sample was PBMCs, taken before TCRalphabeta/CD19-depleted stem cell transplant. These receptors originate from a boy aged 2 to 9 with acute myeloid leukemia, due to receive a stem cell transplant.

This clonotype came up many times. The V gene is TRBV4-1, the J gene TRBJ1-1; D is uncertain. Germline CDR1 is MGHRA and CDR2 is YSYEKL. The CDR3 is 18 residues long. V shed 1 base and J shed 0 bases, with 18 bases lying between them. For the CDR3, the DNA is TGCGCCAGCAGCCAAGGGTTAGGACGGCTGGGGATGAACACTGAAGCTTTCTTT. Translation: CASSQGLGRLGMNTEAFF.

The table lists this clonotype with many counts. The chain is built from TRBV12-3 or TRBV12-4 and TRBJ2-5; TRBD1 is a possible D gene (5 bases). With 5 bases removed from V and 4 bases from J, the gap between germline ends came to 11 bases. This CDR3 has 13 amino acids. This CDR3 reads CASSDSGAETQYF. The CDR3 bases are TGTGCCAGCAGTGATTCTGGGGCAGAGACCCAGTACTTC.

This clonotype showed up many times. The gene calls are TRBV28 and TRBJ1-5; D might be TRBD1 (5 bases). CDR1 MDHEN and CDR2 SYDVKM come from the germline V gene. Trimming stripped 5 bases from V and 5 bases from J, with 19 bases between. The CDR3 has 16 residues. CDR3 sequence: CASSPNGAGKDQPQHF. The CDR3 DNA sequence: TGTGCCAGCAGTCCAAATGGGGCGGGGAAGGATCAGCCCCAGCATTTT.

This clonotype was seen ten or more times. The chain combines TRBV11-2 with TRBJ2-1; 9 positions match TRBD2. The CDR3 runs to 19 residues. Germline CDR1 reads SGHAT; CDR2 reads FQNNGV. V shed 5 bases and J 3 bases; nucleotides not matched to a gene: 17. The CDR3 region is CASSPISQISGRNYNEQFF. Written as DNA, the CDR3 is TGTGCCAGCAGCCCAATTAGCCAGATCAGCGGGAGGAACTACAATGAGCAGTTCTTC.

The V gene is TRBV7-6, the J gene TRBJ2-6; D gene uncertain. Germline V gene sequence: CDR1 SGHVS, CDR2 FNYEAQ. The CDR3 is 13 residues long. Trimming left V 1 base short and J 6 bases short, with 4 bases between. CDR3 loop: CASSLEVANVLTF. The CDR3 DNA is TGTGCCAGCAGCTTAGAGGTGGCCAACGTCCTGACTTTC.

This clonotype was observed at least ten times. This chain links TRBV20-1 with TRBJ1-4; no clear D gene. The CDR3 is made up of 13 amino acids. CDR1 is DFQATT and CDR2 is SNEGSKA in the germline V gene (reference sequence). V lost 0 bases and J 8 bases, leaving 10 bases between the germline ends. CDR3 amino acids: CSARDRRGEKLFF. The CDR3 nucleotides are TGCAGTGCTAGAGACCGCCGCGGGGAAAAACTGTTTTTT.

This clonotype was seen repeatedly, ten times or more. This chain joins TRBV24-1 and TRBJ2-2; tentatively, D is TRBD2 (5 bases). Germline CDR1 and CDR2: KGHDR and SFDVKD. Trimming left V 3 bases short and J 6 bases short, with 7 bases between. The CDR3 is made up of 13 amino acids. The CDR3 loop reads CATSDRGSGELFF. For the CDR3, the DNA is TGTGCCACCAGTGATCGCGGGTCCGGGGAGCTGTTTTTT.

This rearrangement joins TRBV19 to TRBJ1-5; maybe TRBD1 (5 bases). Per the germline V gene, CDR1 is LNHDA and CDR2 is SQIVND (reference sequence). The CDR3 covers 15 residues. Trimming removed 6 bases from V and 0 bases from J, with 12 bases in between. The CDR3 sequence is CASRVTGGSNQPQHF. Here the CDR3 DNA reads TGTGCCAGTAGAGTAACAGGCGGTAGCAATCAGCCCCAGCATTTT. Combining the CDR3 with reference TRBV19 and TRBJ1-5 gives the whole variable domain DGGITQSPKYLFRKEGQNVTLSCEQNLNHDAMYWYRQDPGQGLRLIYYSQIVNDFQKGDIAEGYSVSREKKESFPLTVTSAQKNPTAFYLCASRVTGGSNQPQHFGDGTRLSIL.

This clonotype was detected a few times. For the CDR3, the DNA is TGTGCCAGTCAGGGCTGGGTCACTGAAGCTTTCTTT. Translation: CASQGWVTEAFF. The chain joins TRBV25-1 to TRBJ1-1, with D tentatively TRBD1 (5 bases). Between the trimmed V and J ends, which lost 9 bases and 4 bases, there was a span of 12 bases. Per the germline V gene, CDR1 is MGHDK and CDR2 is SYGVNS. The CDR3 length is 12 residues.

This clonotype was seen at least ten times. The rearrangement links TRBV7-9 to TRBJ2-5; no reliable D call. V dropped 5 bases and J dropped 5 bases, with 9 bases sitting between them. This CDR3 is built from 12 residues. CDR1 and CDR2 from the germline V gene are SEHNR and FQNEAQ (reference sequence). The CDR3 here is CASSPGRETQYF. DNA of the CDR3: TGTGCCAGCAGCCCCGGACGGGAGACCCAGTACTTC.